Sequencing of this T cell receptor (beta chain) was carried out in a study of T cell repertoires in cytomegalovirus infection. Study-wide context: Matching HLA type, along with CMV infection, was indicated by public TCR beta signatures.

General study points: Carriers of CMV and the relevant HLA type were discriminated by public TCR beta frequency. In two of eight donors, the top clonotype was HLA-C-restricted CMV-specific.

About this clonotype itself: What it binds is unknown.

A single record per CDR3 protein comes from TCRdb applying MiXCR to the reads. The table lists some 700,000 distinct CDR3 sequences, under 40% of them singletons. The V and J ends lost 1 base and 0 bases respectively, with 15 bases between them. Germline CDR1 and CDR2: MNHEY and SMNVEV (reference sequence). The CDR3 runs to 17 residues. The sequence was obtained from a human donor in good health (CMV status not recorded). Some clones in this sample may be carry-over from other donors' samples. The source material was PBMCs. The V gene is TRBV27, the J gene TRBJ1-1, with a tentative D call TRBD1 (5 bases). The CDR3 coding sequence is TGTGCCAGCAGTTTATTGGGGTCAGGGCTGATGAACACTGAAGCTTTCTTT. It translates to CASSLLGSGLMNTEAFF.